The 14 T cell receptor beta chains below were found in one sample sequenced in a study of identical twins. A single record per CDR3 protein comes from TCRdb applying MiXCR to the 5' RACE reads. The data hold around 960,000 distinct CDR3 sequences, with around an eighth observed a single time. These data are also associated with another study on yellow fever vaccine responses in identical twins.

Sample: PBMCs. These TCRs come from a woman in her late teens or twenties in good health.

The table lists this clonotype with a few counts. V gene TRBV10-1 combines with J gene TRBJ2-7, with D possibly being TRBD2 (6 bases). This CDR3 contains 15 residues. Germline V gene lookup returns CDR1 WNHNN and CDR2 SYGVQD (reference sequence). The V end lost 0 bases, the J end lost 0 bases, and 9 bases lay between the germline ends. CDR3 nucleotide sequence: TGCGCCAGCAGTGAGTCGCGGGGCAGCTCCTACGAGCAGTACTTC. Its protein product is CASSESRGSSYEQYF.

In this sample, this clonotype turned up many times. The chain combines TRBV24-1 with TRBJ2-1, with TRBD2 matching over 16 bases. The CDR3 contains 17 residues. V lost 4 bases, J lost 12 bases, and 11 bases stayed unmatched. Germline values: CDR1 KGHDR, CDR2 SFDVKD. This CDR3 reads CATSEGLAGGPQFRQFF. The CDR3 DNA sequence: TGTGCCACCAGTGAGGGACTAGCGGGAGGGCCCCAGTTCCGGCAGTTCTTC.

This clonotype was observed at least ten times. V is TRBV11-2 and J is TRBJ2-3, with 10 positions matching TRBD2. The CDR3 runs 15 residues. CDR1 is SGHAT, CDR2 FQNNGV, per germline. The junction had 2 bases not matched to a gene; V was cut back by 4 bases and J by 1 base. In DNA, the CDR3 is TGTGCCAGCAGCTGGGGGACTAGCGGCACAGATACGCAGTATTTT. It yields the protein CASSWGTSGTDTQYF. Complete variable domain (other parts from reference TRBV11-2 and TRBJ2-3): EAGVAQSPRYKIIEKRQSVAFWCNPISGHATLYWYQQILGQGPKLLIQFQNNGVVDDSQLPKDRFSAERLKGVDSTLKIQPAKLEDSAVYLCASSWGTSGTDTQYFGPGTRLTVL.

This clonotype came up many times. This chain links TRBV5-5 with TRBJ2-1, with D possibly being TRBD1 or TRBD2 (5 bases each). This CDR3 has 14 residues. V was cut by 4 bases and J by 2 bases, with 10 bases left in between. CDR1 SGHKS and CDR2 YYEKEE come from the germline V gene (reference sequence). CDR3 protein: CASSPRGTYNEQFF. CDR3 DNA sequence: TGTGCCAGCAGCCCGAGGGGAACCTACAATGAGCAGTTCTTC.

The V call is TRBV5-5, the J call TRBJ1-2; weak D call: TRBD1 (5 bases). The CDR3 length is 14 residues. Per germline, CDR1 SGHKS and CDR2 YYEKEE (reference sequence). The V end lost 0 bases, the J end lost 5 bases, and 11 bases lay between the germline ends. Here the CDR3 DNA reads TGTGCCAGCAGCTTGGTGCAGGGTCGTTATGGCTACACCTTC. It encodes CASSLVQGRYGYTF. The full variable domain, completed using reference TRBV5-5 and TRBJ1-2, is DAGVTQSPTHLIKTRGQQVTLRCSPISGHKSVSWYQQVLGQGPQFIFQYYEKEERGRGNFPDRFSARQFPNYSSELNVNALLLGDSALYLCASSLVQGRYGYTFGSGTRLTVV.

This clonotype turned up a few times. V usage is TRBV3-1 and J usage is TRBJ2-4, with TRBD2 matching over 7 bases. J lost 4 bases, V lost 0 bases, and 6 bases had no gene match. Germline loops: CDR1 LGHDT, CDR2 YNNKEL (reference sequence). The CDR3 totals 16 residues. The CDR3 DNA reads as TGTGCCAGCAGCCAAGAACCGGCTAGCGGTAAAAACATTCAGTACTTC. It yields the protein CASSQEPASGKNIQYF.

The chain uses TRBV9 and TRBJ2-3; D uncertain. The CDR3 consists of 13 residues. The V gene lost 6 bases and the J gene lost 5 bases, with 13 bases spanning the gap. Germline V gene sequence: CDR1 SGDLS, CDR2 YYNGEE. CDR3 in DNA: TGTGCCAGCAAACCTGGTGGGCTAGATACGCAGTATTTT. Translation: CASKPGGLDTQYF. Based on the CDR3 plus reference TRBV9 and TRBJ2-3, the full variable domain is DSGVTQTPKHLITATGQRVTLRCSPRSGDLSVYWYQQSLDQGLQFLIQYYNGEERAKGNILERFSAQQFPDLHSELNLSSLELGDSALYFCASKPGGLDTQYFGPGTRLTVL.

The CDR3 DNA is TGCGCCAGCAGTTCGACAGGGGCCGCAAACTACGAGCAGTACTTC. It yields the protein CASSSTGAANYEQYF. The chain uses TRBV10-2 and TRBJ2-7; 8 bases map to TRBD1. Looked up from germline, CDR1 is WSHSY and CDR2 is SAAADI. V shed 5 bases, J shed 3 bases, and the junction held 9 bases outside the gene matches. This CDR3 spans 15 amino acids.

The gene calls are TRBV7-9 and TRBJ2-1; D possibly uses TRBD1 or TRBD2 (6 bases each). V gave up 11 bases and J gave up 0 bases, with 14 bases separating them. The length of the CDR3 is 14 residues. The germline gives CDR1 SEHNR, CDR2 FQNEAQ (reference sequence). The CDR3 nucleotides are TGTGCCTGGGGGGCGGCAAGCTCCTACAATGAGCAGTTCTTC. It yields the protein CAWGAASSYNEQFF.

This clonotype has a handful of counts. This chain connects TRBV12-5 to TRBJ2-1; D remains ambiguous. Trimming removed 5 bases from V and 4 bases from J, with 9 bases in between. The CDR3 is 13 amino acids. CDR1 LGHNT and CDR2 FRNRAP come from the germline V gene. The CDR3 reads CASGRQPYNEQFF. CDR3 in DNA: TGTGCTAGTGGTCGCCAACCGTACAATGAGCAGTTCTTC.

V gene TRBV12-3 or TRBV12-4 combines with J gene TRBJ2-1, with D maybe TRBD1 (5 bases). The length of the CDR3 is 14 residues. V was shortened by 2 bases and J by 6 bases, with 11 bases between the two germline ends. CDR3 nucleotides: TGTGCCAGCAGTTTAAGACAGAAGAGCAATGAGCAGTTCTTC. Translation gives CASSLRQKSNEQFF.

This clonotype was seen a handful of times. The J gene is TRBJ2-1, the V gene TRBV28, with TRBD2 matching over 8 bases. The CDR3 consists of 17 residues. J was trimmed by 5 bases and V by 5 bases; bases with no gene match: 14. The V gene's germline CDR1 is MDHEN and CDR2 SYDVKM. CDR3 nucleotide sequence: TGTGCCAGCAGTCAGACCCGGCGGGAGGCCCAACACAATGAGCAGTTCTTC. This codes for CASSQTRREAQHNEQFF.

The J gene is TRBJ1-2, the V gene TRBV6-4; D unclear. Trimming removed 3 bases from V and 8 bases from J, with 10 bases in between. The CDR3 sequence is 12 residues long. Per the germline V gene, CDR1 is MRHNA and CDR2 is SNTAGT. CDR3 bases: TGTGCCAGCAGTGAAGGACGGGAAGGCTACACCTTC. Amino acids: CASSEGREGYTF.

The table lists this clonotype with many counts. This chain links TRBV20-1 with TRBJ1-4; no definite D call. The germline V gene encodes CDR1 DFQATT and CDR2 SNEGSKA (reference sequence). The CDR3 is 13 residues long. V lost 3 bases, J lost 5 bases, and 10 bases lay in between. The CDR3: CSARKSANEKLFF. As DNA, the CDR3 is TGCAGTGCTAGGAAATCGGCCAATGAAAAACTGTTTTTT.